A selection of T cell receptor beta chains follows, all from one sample in a study of patients and donors after allogeneic stem cell transplantation. TCRdb passed the RT-PCR reads through MiXCR, listing each CDR3 protein once. The repertoire holds about 87,000 distinct CDR3 sequences, 5% seen once, with 2.6% in the top ten. The sequenced sample was blood, either unsorted or a sorted T cell fraction (not recorded which). These receptors all come from a human donor who was either an allogeneic HSCT recipient or a stem cell or donor lymphocyte infusion donor (not recorded which). It is not recorded whose cells these are; they may come from a transplant donor. The CDR3 runs from the conserved cysteine through the conserved F or W. The order of the fields is CDR3 length, V gene, J gene, D gene, clone size, CDR3 DNA, CDR3 protein. A D gene is named only where the DNA matches it firmly. Rows give clone size only sometimes, using once, few, many, or a class for an expanded clone.

cdr3_length: 18; v_call: TRBV5-4; j_call: TRBJ1-1; d_call: NA; clone_size: few; cdr3_nt: TGTGCCAGCAGCTTGGGGACCGGAGCGGGTAGTATGAACACTGAAGCTTTCTTT; cdr3_aa: CASSLGTGAGSMNTEAFF
cdr3_length: 15; v_call: TRBV4-2; j_call: TRBJ1-2; d_call: NA; clone_size: many; cdr3_nt: TGTGCCAGCAGCCAAGATGCCCTTGTGCCGGGTGGCTACACCTTC; cdr3_aa: CASSQDALVPGGYTF
cdr3_length: 15; v_call: TRBV5-6; j_call: TRBJ2-5; d_call: NA; clone_size: many; cdr3_nt: TGTGCCAGCAGCTTGGCCGCGACGGGGCAAGAGACCCAGTACTTC; cdr3_aa: CASSLAATGQETQYF
cdr3_length: 15; v_call: TRBV12-3/TRBV12-4; j_call: TRBJ1-2; d_call: NA; clone_size: many; cdr3_nt: TGTGCCAGCAGTTTAATACAGGGAGAAGACTATGGCTACACCTTC; cdr3_aa: CASSLIQGEDYGYTF
cdr3_length: 17; v_call: TRBV19; j_call: TRBJ1-5; d_call: NA; clone_size: NA; cdr3_nt: TGTGCCAGTAGTATCGGGAGGTTGGGGGTCGGGAATCAGCCCCAGCATTTT; cdr3_aa: CASSIGRLGVGNQPQHF
cdr3_length: 14; v_call: TRBV6-1; j_call: TRBJ2-1; d_call: TRBD1; clone_size: NA; cdr3_nt: TGTGCCAGCAGTGGGGGGACAGATTACAATGAGCAGTTCTTC; cdr3_aa: CASSGGTDYNEQFF
cdr3_length: 14; v_call: TRBV19; j_call: TRBJ2-5; d_call: NA; clone_size: NA; cdr3_nt: TGTGCCAGTAGTACCCGGGAGTACCAAGAGACCCAGTACTTC; cdr3_aa: CASSTREYQETQYF
cdr3_length: 16; v_call: TRBV20-1; j_call: TRBJ2-1; d_call: TRBD2; clone_size: many; cdr3_nt: TGCAGTGCCAACCCCTCTGGCCGGGGGGGCAACAATGAGCAGTTCTTC; cdr3_aa: CSANPSGRGGNNEQFF
cdr3_length: 14; v_call: TRBV5-8; j_call: TRBJ2-2; d_call: TRBD1; clone_size: NA; cdr3_nt: TGTGCCAGCAGCTTCGACAGGGCAGACAGGGAGCTGTTTTTT; cdr3_aa: CASSFDRADRELFF
cdr3_length: 12; v_call: TRBV19; j_call: TRBJ1-1; d_call: TRBD1; clone_size: many; cdr3_nt: TGTGCCAGTCCCGACAGGGACGGGAAAGCTTTCTTT; cdr3_aa: CASPDRDGKAFF
cdr3_length: 15; v_call: TRBV6-1; j_call: TRBJ1-1; d_call: NA; clone_size: many; cdr3_nt: TGTGCCAGCGAATTGGGTCCGAGGCCGAACACTGAAGCTTTCTTT; cdr3_aa: CASELGPRPNTEAFF
cdr3_length: 15; v_call: TRBV20-1; j_call: TRBJ2-7; d_call: TRBD2; clone_size: NA; cdr3_nt: TGCAGTGCTAGAGATATCCTAGCGGCCGCTTACGAGCAGTACTTC; cdr3_aa: CSARDILAAAYEQYF
cdr3_length: 12; v_call: TRBV10-1; j_call: TRBJ2-1; d_call: NA; clone_size: NA; cdr3_nt: TGCGCCAGCAGTTCTAGTGAGAATGAGCAGTTCTTC; cdr3_aa: CASSSSENEQFF
cdr3_length: 15; v_call: TRBV5-4; j_call: TRBJ2-3; d_call: NA; clone_size: many; cdr3_nt: TGTGCCAGCAGCCCGGGAGTCTTAGAGGCAGATACGCAGTATTTT; cdr3_aa: CASSPGVLEADTQYF
cdr3_length: 12; v_call: TRBV3-1; j_call: TRBJ2-2; d_call: NA; clone_size: many; cdr3_nt: TGTGCCAGCAGCCCATGGGGGCGGGAGCTGTTTTTT; cdr3_aa: CASSPWGRELFF
cdr3_length: 16; v_call: TRBV5-1; j_call: TRBJ2-5; d_call: TRBD1; clone_size: many; cdr3_nt: TGCGCCAGCAGCTTGGCGGGACAGGGGGCGGAGGAGACCCAGTACTTC; cdr3_aa: CASSLAGQGAEETQYF
cdr3_length: 15; v_call: TRBV5-4; j_call: TRBJ2-1; d_call: TRBD2; clone_size: many; cdr3_nt: TGTGCCAGCAGCACCGGGACTAGCGGTTTGAATGAGCAGTTCTTC; cdr3_aa: CASSTGTSGLNEQFF
cdr3_length: 16; v_call: TRBV7-9; j_call: TRBJ2-5; d_call: NA; clone_size: NA; cdr3_nt: TGTGCCAGCAGCTTAGGGCTCAGGGGCCACCAAGAGACCCAGTACTTC; cdr3_aa: CASSLGLRGHQETQYF
cdr3_length: 18; v_call: TRBV3-1; j_call: TRBJ1-1; d_call: NA; clone_size: many; cdr3_nt: TGTGCCAGCAGCGCAAGATCATCGGCAGTCGCCCGGAACACTGAAGCTTTCTTT; cdr3_aa: CASSARSSAVARNTEAFF
cdr3_length: 13; v_call: TRBV5-6; j_call: TRBJ2-2; d_call: NA; clone_size: many; cdr3_nt: TGTGCCAGCAGCTTGCAGGGCACCGGGGAGCTGTTTTTT; cdr3_aa: CASSLQGTGELFF